A selection of T cell receptor beta chains follows, all from one sample in a study of early stage breast cancer tumors. Data came from immunoSEQ multiplex PCR; TCRdb stores just in-frame clones and leaves some out. The repertoire includes 60,000 to 80,000 clones, roughly 84% of them detected once, and 3% to 3.5% sits in the top ten. Sequenced material: blood. These receptors all stem from a person aged 60 to 70 with breast cancer. Both conserved end residues are part of each CDR3. The D gene is left open where the match is weak. Clone size is not always given. Where it is, it says once, few, many or a class for expanded clones.

D gene	CDR3 length	clone size	V gene	J gene	CDR3 DNA	CDR3 protein
-	13	-	TRBV5-1	TRBJ1-2	TGCGCCAGCAGCTTGGATCCCATGGGAGGCTACACCTTC	CASSLDPMGGYTF
TRBD1	13	medium-sized	TRBV15	TRBJ1-2	TGTGCCACCAGCGTGCGGACAGGGAGCGGCTACACCTTC	CATSVRTGSGYTF
TRBD1	16	few	TRBV5-1	TRBJ1-5	TGCGCCAGCAGTTCCGGGACAGGGGGCGCGAGCCAGCCCCAGCATTTT	CASSSGTGGASQPQHF
-	14	-	TRBV11-2	TRBJ2-5	TGTGCCAGCAGCTTAGACCGAGGGGGGGAGACCCAGTACTTC	CASSLDRGGETQYF
-	13	-	TRBV6-1	TRBJ1-5	TGTGCCTCCTCCTTTGGGCCGCTCCAGCCCCAGCATTTT	CASSFGPLQPQHF
-	12	-	TRBV6-1	TRBJ1-1	TGTGCCAGCACCGACACGAACACTGAAGCTTTCTTT	CASTDTNTEAFF
TRBD2	15	-	TRBV7-3	TRBJ2-3	TGTGCCAGCAGCAGCACCGGGACTAGTACAGATACGCAGTATTTT	CASSSTGTSTDTQYF
-	14	-	TRBV5-5	TRBJ2-3	TGTGCCAGCAGCTTGGATCCCGTCACAGATACGCAGTATTTT	CASSLDPVTDTQYF
TRBD1	14	-	TRBV7-2	TRBJ1-5	TGTGCCAGCAGCCCTAGACAGGGCGGTCAGCCCCAGCATTTT	CASSPRQGGQPQHF
-	17	-	TRBV15	TRBJ2-6	TGTGCCACCAGCAGAGAGGGCCAAGGCTCTGGGGCCAACGTCCTGACTTTC	CATSREGQGSGANVLTF